Shown below are 16 T cell receptor beta chains from a single sample sequenced in a study of vaccination and CD4 T cells after COVID-19. The assay that was used to sequence DNA from cultured CD4+ T cells was the Oncomine TCR Beta short-read assay. MiXCR, applied by TCRdb to the PCR reads, yields one record per CDR3 protein. The sample holds about 8,300 distinct CDR3 sequences, 35% to 45% seen once. Their specific antigens are unknown. Described treatment: approximately nine-day PBMC culture with coronavirus spike peptide pools or control peptides (ViraFEST assay). One should note that the unexposed donor's CD4+ T cells were collected before the COVID-19 pandemic (2011-2018). The sequencing input was CD4+ T cells from blood, cultured in vitro. Every receptor here comes from a human donor in good health.

CDR3 amino acids: CASSPRLDTGEQFF. The CDR3 nucleotides are TGTGCCAGTAGTCCCCGACTTGACACAGGTGAGCAGTTCTTC. The gene calls are TRBV19 and TRBJ2-1, with a weak D call TRBD1 (5 bases). From germline, CDR1 is LNHDA and CDR2 SQIVND (reference sequence). The CDR3 runs 14 residues. Trimming removed 5 bases at V and 9 bases at J, with 17 bases between.

The chain links TRBV5-6 to TRBJ1-1; the D is unclear. The CDR3 totals 11 residues. Germline lookup yields CDR1 SGHDT and CDR2 YYEEEE. Trimming cost V 1 base and J 3 bases, with 1 base left between them. The CDR3, as DNA: TGTGCCAGCAGCTTGCACACTGAAGCTTTCTTT. Translation: CASSLHTEAFF.

The sample holds a few counts of this clonotype. The chain employs TRBV10-2 and TRBJ1-5; D is perhaps TRBD1 (5 bases). Germline assignment: CDR1 WSHSY and CDR2 SAAADI. The CDR3 loop spans 15 amino acids. V gave up 3 bases and J gave up 5 bases, with 14 bases separating them. The CDR3 coding sequence is TGCGCCAGCAGTGACTACACTCAGGGCCATCAGCCCCAGCATTTT. Translating gives CASSDYTQGHQPQHF.

This clonotype was counted between two and nine times. V usage is TRBV27 and J usage is TRBJ2-3; 8 bases line up with TRBD2. Germline CDR1 MNHEY, CDR2 SMNVEV (reference sequence). The V segment lost 6 bases and the J segment 0 bases; nucleotides outside the gene matches: 11. CDR3 length: 17 amino acids. The CDR3 protein is CASSWAGGFPSTDTQYF. The CDR3 DNA reads TGTGCCAGCAGCTGGGCGGGGGGATTTCCTAGCACAGATACGCAGTATTTT.

This chain connects TRBV19 to TRBJ1-5; D perhaps matches TRBD1 (5 bases). CDR3 length: 16 amino acids. V was shortened by 6 bases and J by 4 bases, with 19 bases between the two germline ends. Germline V gene data show CDR1 as LNHDA and CDR2 as SQIVND (reference sequence). As DNA, the CDR3 is TGTGCCAGTAGGGTCCGGGACGTCCTTTCTAATCAGCCCCAGCATTTT. This gives the protein CASRVRDVLSNQPQHF.

The chain recombines TRBV10-1 with TRBJ2-1, with D tentatively TRBD1 or TRBD2 (6 bases each). The CDR3 length is 13 residues. With 5 bases removed from V and 5 bases from J, the gap between germline ends came to 10 bases. Germline CDR1 reads WNHNN; CDR2 reads SYGVQD (reference sequence). The CDR3 here is CASSWGANNEQFF. For the CDR3, the DNA is TGCGCCAGCAGTTGGGGGGCGAACAATGAGCAGTTCTTC.

The V call is TRBV20-1, the J call TRBJ2-5, with a weak D call TRBD2 (5 bases). Trimming pared 0 bases from V and 5 bases from J, leaving 19 bases between. Per germline, CDR1 DFQATT and CDR2 SNEGSKA (reference sequence). The CDR3 contains 16 residues. CDR3: CSARDLNRGFGETQYF. CDR3 bases: TGCAGTGCTAGAGACCTTAATAGAGGGTTCGGGGAGACCCAGTACTTC.

This clonotype was counted once. V and J are TRBV30 and TRBJ1-5; D possibly corresponds to TRBD1 (5 bases). The germline gives CDR1 GTSNPN, CDR2 SVGIG (reference sequence). Trimming took off 4 bases at V and 6 bases at J, with 19 bases between the two ends. This CDR3 has 15 residues. The CDR3 DNA reads TGTGCCTGGACCCGACAGACCGGTGACGGTCAGCCCCAGCATTTT. This encodes CAWTRQTGDGQPQHF.

This clonotype was observed a few times. The chain carries TRBV6-1 and TRBJ2-5; possibly TRBD1 or TRBD2 for D (5 bases each). The CDR3 contains 13 residues. The ends were cut back, 7 bases at V and 5 bases at J, with 14 bases in the middle. The germline CDR1 and CDR2 sequences are MNHNS and SASEGT. The CDR3 spells CASNRGVGETQYF. The CDR3, as DNA: TGTGCCAGCAATCGAGGGGTCGGCGAGACCCAGTACTTC.

The rearrangement links TRBV11-2 to TRBJ1-1; D is undetermined. This CDR3 is built from 13 residues. CDR1 is SGHAT, CDR2 FQNNGV, per germline. Trimming left V 0 bases short and J 6 bases short, with 8 bases between. CDR3 in amino acids: CASSLDITAEAFF. Written as DNA, the CDR3 is TGTGCCAGCAGCTTAGATATAACAGCTGAAGCTTTCTTT. Drawing the rest from reference TRBV11-2 and TRBJ1-1, the complete variable domain is EAGVAQSPRYKIIEKRQSVAFWCNPISGHATLYWYQQILGQGPKLLIQFQNNGVVDDSQLPKDRFSAERLKGVDSTLKIQPAKLEDSAVYLCASSLDITAEAFFGQGTRLTVV.

V usage is TRBV20-1 and J usage is TRBJ1-4; TRBD1 might be the D (5 bases). V lost 2 bases to trimming and J lost 8 bases, with 15 bases between them. Germline values: CDR1 DFQATT, CDR2 SNEGSKA (reference sequence). The CDR3 length is 14 residues. The CDR3 region has the DNA TGCAGTGCTAGAAGGGCAGGGAGTGTCGAAAAACTGTTTTTT. Protein product: CSARRAGSVEKLFF.

V is TRBV7-6 and J is TRBJ2-7; the D is unclear. The ends were cut back, 2 bases at V and 4 bases at J, with 12 bases in the middle. From germline, CDR1 is SGHVS and CDR2 FNYEAQ. This CDR3 has 14 amino acids. CDR3 coding DNA: TGTGCCAGCAGCTTAACAGAAGGGAATTACGAGCAGTACTTC. This gives the protein CASSLTEGNYEQYF. Together with reference TRBV7-6 and TRBJ2-7, the CDR3 gives the full variable domain: GAGVSQSPRYKVTKRGQDVALRCDPISGHVSLYWYRQALGQGPEFLTYFNYEAQQDKSGLPNDRFSAERPEGSISTLTIQRTEQRDSAMYRCASSLTEGNYEQYFGPGTRLTVT.

The chain combines TRBV30 with TRBJ1-6; weak D call: TRBD1 (5 bases). This CDR3 contains 13 residues. The germline gives CDR1 GTSNPN, CDR2 SVGIG (reference sequence). The ends were cut back, 6 bases at V and 6 bases at J, with 12 bases in the middle. The CDR3, as DNA: TGTGCCTGTTCGCGGAGGGGTAATTCACCCCTCCACTTT. It translates to CACSRRGNSPLHF.

This clonotype was seen a handful of times. The V and J genes are TRBV19 and TRBJ2-5, with 9 bases matching TRBD2. Per the germline V gene, CDR1 is LNHDA and CDR2 is SQIVND (reference sequence). The junction had 7 bases not matched to a gene; V was cut back by 3 bases and J by 5 bases. CDR3 length equals 15 residues. The CDR3 region is CASSISGGEEETQYF. For the CDR3, the DNA is TGTGCCAGTAGTATTAGCGGGGGAGAGGAGGAGACCCAGTACTTC.

V and J are TRBV11-2 and TRBJ1-2; D is unclear. Per the germline V gene, CDR1 is SGHAT and CDR2 is FQNNGV. The CDR3 runs to 17 residues. Trimming pared 4 bases from V and 1 base from J, leaving 19 bases between. This chain's CDR3 is CASSSTEDPTYNYGYTF. As DNA, the CDR3 is TGTGCCAGCAGCTCAACGGAGGATCCGACTTATAACTATGGCTACACCTTC.

The rearrangement joins TRBV4-2 to TRBJ2-1, with TRBD2 identical over 7 bases. J was trimmed by 4 bases and V by 1 base; bases with no gene match: 16. The CDR3 covers 19 residues. Germline-derived CDR1 and CDR2 are LGHNA and YNFKEQ. The CDR3 region is CASSQAAGEFLGTYNEQFF. CDR3 bases: TGTGCCAGCAGCCAAGCCGCGGGGGAATTTCTTGGGACGTACAATGAGCAGTTCTTC.